The clone carrying this TCR beta chain was found a few times. Its antigen is unidentified. Germline CDR1 is LGHNA and CDR2 is YNFKEQ. The CDR3 is 16 residues long. V lost 4 bases to trimming and J lost 8 bases; unmatched junction nucleotides: 12. This specimen comes from a study of cytomegalovirus exposure and HLA in healthy donors. Study-wide points: Some V segments, TRBV6-2 and TRBV6-3 among them, were indistinguishable and were therefore excluded.

13 Jbeta primers and 60 Vbeta primers were used for the PCR. Some clones are missing from TCRdb's copy, which holds only in-frame ones; the method was immunoSEQ multiplex PCR. The data show tens of thousands of clones, with roughly three fifths seen just once and approximately 6% held by the top ten. Sequencing input: PBMCs. The chain links TRBV4-2 to TRBJ1-4; 8 bases align to TRBD1. This TCR came from a woman aged 25 to 39 in good health and CMV-seronegative. This CDR3 is CASSRLKGQGEEKLFF. Written as DNA, the CDR3 is TGTGCCAGCAGCCGCCTGAAAGGACAGGGAGAGGAAAAACTGTTTTTT.